The 19 T cell receptor beta chains below were found in one sample sequenced in a study of T cells after posttransplantation cyclophosphamide. Some clones are missing from TCRdb's copy, which holds only in-frame ones; the method was immunoSEQ multiplex PCR. The data show about 33,000 clones, with none appearing a single time. Sequenced sample: PBMCs. All receptors come from a woman aged 25 to 39 in good health and a related stem cell transplant donor.

Many counts were recorded for this clone. The rearrangement links TRBV7-2 to TRBJ2-5; a possible D gene is TRBD2 (5 bases). Germline values: CDR1 SGHTA, CDR2 FQGNSA. The CDR3 runs to 13 residues. The germline V and J ends were trimmed by 0 bases and 5 bases, with 7 bases remaining between them. CDR3 DNA: TGTGCCAGCAGCTTAGCACTAGACGAGACCCAGTACTTC. Residues: CASSLALDETQYF.

This clone was seen at least ten times. This chain joins TRBV6-5 and TRBJ2-7; weak D call: TRBD1 (6 bases). The CDR3 loop spans 12 amino acids. Germline V gives CDR1 MNHEY, CDR2 SVGAGI. The V gene lost 6 bases and the J gene lost 7 bases, with 13 bases spanning the gap. Written as DNA, the CDR3 is TGTGCCAGCAGAAAGGCTCAGGGGGAGCAGTACTTC. Encoded protein: CASRKAQGEQYF.

In its sample, this clone was seen many times. The genes are TRBV6-2 or TRBV6-3 and TRBJ2-7; 8 bases map to TRBD2. After removal of 6 bases from V and 3 bases from J, the junction contained 7 bases not matched to a gene. Per germline, CDR1 MNHEY and CDR2 SVGEGT. The CDR3 runs to 14 residues. The CDR3 spells CASRGQRGSYEQYF. The CDR3 bases are TGTGCCAGCAGAGGGCAGCGGGGGAGCTACGAGCAGTACTTC.

In this sample, this clone turned up many times. This chain connects TRBV14 to TRBJ2-7; D is uncertain. CDR3 length equals 11 residues. Germline V gene sequence: CDR1 SGHDN, CDR2 FVKESK. Trimming pared 4 bases from V and 7 bases from J, leaving 8 bases between. CDR3 in DNA: TGTGCCAGCAGCCGTTCAGGAGAGCAGTACTTC. Translation gives CASSRSGEQYF. The full variable domain, completed using reference TRBV14 and TRBJ2-7, is EAGVTQFPSHSVIEKGQTVTLRCDPISGHDNLYWYRRVMGKEIKFLLHFVKESKQDESGMPNNRFLAERTGGTYSTLKVQPAELEDSGVYFCASSRSGEQYFGPGTRLTVT.

In this sample, this clone turned up many times. V is TRBV28 and J is TRBJ2-3, with 11 bases identical to TRBD2. The CDR3 is made up of 18 amino acids. Germline CDR1 and CDR2: MDHEN and SYDVKM. V was clipped by 6 bases and J by 0 bases; unmatched bases: 11. The CDR3 here is CASRLLAGGFSSTDTQYF. Written as DNA, the CDR3 is TGTGCCAGCAGACTTCTAGCGGGGGGTTTCTCTAGCACAGATACGCAGTATTTT.

This clone was counted many times. The rearrangement uses TRBV28 and TRBJ1-2; 8 bases map to TRBD1. CDR3 length: 14 residues. J lost 4 bases, V lost 4 bases, and 5 bases had no gene match. The germline V gene has CDR1 MDHEN and CDR2 SYDVKM. CDR3 region: CASSSNRGSYGYTF. Written as DNA, the CDR3 is TGTGCCAGCAGTTCCAACAGGGGGTCCTATGGCTACACCTTC.

This clone was recorded at least ten times. The gene calls are TRBV7-2 and TRBJ2-7; TRBD1 aligns across 9 bases. The germline CDR1 and CDR2 sequences are SGHTA and FQGNSA. V dropped 5 bases and J dropped 5; count of bases not matched to a gene: 10. This CDR3 region has 15 residues. The CDR3 loop reads CASSPPGTGLNEQYF. In DNA, the CDR3 is TGTGCCAGCAGCCCCCCCGGGACAGGGCTAAACGAGCAGTACTTC. The full variable domain, with the rest looked up from reference TRBV7-2 and TRBJ2-7, is GAGVSQSPSNKVTEKGKDVELRCDPISGHTALYWYRQSLGQGLEFLIYFQGNSAPDKSGLPSDRFSAERTGGSVSTLTIQRTQQEDSAVYLCASSPPGTGLNEQYFGPGTRLTVT.

This clone occurred many times. The chain links TRBV5-1 to TRBJ1-2; D is perhaps TRBD1 (6 bases). V lost 4 bases, J lost 8 bases, and 27 bases lay in between. The CDR3 spans 17 residues. CDR1 and CDR2 from the germline V gene are SGHRS and YFSETQ. The CDR3 loop reads CASSLTHRALTGGGYTF. CDR3 sequence (DNA): TGCGCCAGCAGCCTCACTCACAGGGCCCTAACAGGAGGAGGCTACACCTTC.

This clone has ten or more counts. The rearrangement joins TRBV7-9 to TRBJ2-7; D gene unclear. Trimming took off 4 bases at V and 6 bases at J, with 10 bases between the two ends. The length of the CDR3 is 12 residues. Germline V CDR1 and CDR2: SEHNR, FQNEAQ (reference sequence). This CDR3 is CASSSNSPEQYF. The CDR3 DNA sequence: TGTGCCAGCAGCTCTAATTCCCCCGAGCAGTACTTC.

This clone was observed at least ten times. The chain employs TRBV6-5 and TRBJ1-3, with a possible D match to TRBD1 (6 bases). The CDR3 runs 15 residues. V lost 5 bases to trimming and J lost 1 base, with 12 bases between them. Germline V lookup: CDR1 MNHEY, CDR2 SVGAGI. The CDR3 loop is CASSLGGGSGNTIYF. The CDR3 DNA reads TGTGCCAGCAGTCTAGGGGGGGGGTCTGGAAACACCATATATTTT.

The J gene is TRBJ2-5, the V gene TRBV27; perhaps TRBD1 as D (5 bases). The V end was cut by 2 bases, the J end by 5 bases, with 12 bases between. The CDR3 covers 14 residues. Germline-derived CDR1 and CDR2 are MNHEY and SMNVEV (reference sequence). The CDR3 nucleotides read TGTGCCAGCAGTTTAATAGGGGCCGGGGAGACCCAGTACTTC. Translation gives CASSLIGAGETQYF.

The CDR3 sequence is CAWSVGGGETDTQYF. CDR3 sequence (DNA): TGTGCCTGGAGTGTTGGCGGGGGCGAAACAGATACGCAGTATTTT. The chain couples TRBV30 to TRBJ2-3; maybe TRBD2 (7 bases). Looked up from germline, CDR1 is GTSNPN and CDR2 is SVGIG (reference sequence). Trimming cost V 0 bases and J 3 bases, with 13 bases left between them. This CDR3 contains 15 residues.

This clone was seen many times. CDR3 loop: CASSDGGGNQPQHF. In nucleotides, the CDR3 is TGTGCCAGCAGTGACGGGGGGGGTAATCAGCCCCAGCATTTT. The chain employs TRBV2 and TRBJ1-5, with D possibly being TRBD1 (5 bases). In germline, CDR1 is SNHLY, CDR2 FYNNEI. V dropped 3 bases and J dropped 4 bases, with 10 bases sitting between them. CDR3 length: 14 residues. Using reference TRBV2 and TRBJ1-5 for the parts outside the CDR3, the full variable domain is EPEVTQTPSHQVTQMGQEVILRCVPISNHLYFYWYRQILGQKVEFLVSFYNNEISEKSEIFDDQFSVERPDGSNFTLKIRSTKLEDSAMYFCASSDGGGNQPQHFGDGTRLSIL.

This clone came up many times. The V and J genes are TRBV10-2 and TRBJ1-1, with unresolved D. The CDR3 length is 13 residues. V lost 5 bases, J lost 1 base, and 8 bases lay in between. The germline V gene encodes CDR1 WSHSY and CDR2 SAAADI. The CDR3 loop reads CASSFGENTEAFF. The CDR3 DNA reads as TGCGCCAGCAGTTTCGGGGAGAACACTGAAGCTTTCTTT.

In its sample, this clone was seen many times. The chain has TRBV12-3 or TRBV12-4 and TRBJ1-2, with D hard to call. The CDR3 is 13 residues long. Trimming shortened V by 4 bases and J by 6 bases, and 12 bases separated the two germline ends. The chain's CDR3 is CASSSQTYDGYTF. CDR3 nucleotides: TGTGCCAGCAGTTCCCAGACTTACGATGGCTACACCTTC.

V is TRBV9 and J is TRBJ2-3; D is uncertain. Germline CDR1 SGDLS, CDR2 YYNGEE. The V end lost 2 bases, the J end lost 4 bases, and 8 bases lay between the germline ends. The CDR3 extends over 13 amino acids. As DNA, the CDR3 is TGTGCCAGCAGCGTGAGCCCCCCAGATACGCAGTATTTT. Translated, it gives CASSVSPPDTQYF.

Many counts were recorded for this clone. The rearrangement joins TRBV13 to TRBJ1-1, with D maybe TRBD1 (5 bases). The V end lost 0 bases, the J end lost 3 bases, and 14 bases lay between the germline ends. CDR3 length: 16 amino acids. The germline V gene has CDR1 PRHDT and CDR2 FYEKMQ (reference sequence). The CDR3 spells CASSLGLGGLDTEAFF. DNA for the CDR3: TGTGCCAGCAGCTTAGGCCTGGGGGGACTCGACACTGAAGCTTTCTTT. Full variable domain (outside the CDR3, taken from reference TRBV13 and TRBJ1-1): AAGVIQSPRHLIKEKRETATLKCYPIPRHDTVYWYQQGPGQDPQFLISFYEKMQSDKGSIPDRFSAQQFSDYHSELNMSSLELGDSALYFCASSLGLGGLDTEAFFGQGTRLTVV.

This clone is medium-sized within its sample. The DNA of the CDR3 is TGTGCCAGCAGTTGCAGGGGGACAGGGGACTACAATGAGCAGTTCTTC. Translating it yields CASSCRGTGDYNEQFF. The V call is TRBV6-2 or TRBV6-3, the J call TRBJ2-1, with 10 bases matching TRBD1. Trimming at V came to 4 bases and at J to 3 bases, leaving 6 bases not matched to a gene. Germline values: CDR1 MNHEY, CDR2 SVGEGT. The CDR3 covers 16 residues.

The gene calls are TRBV11-2 and TRBJ1-2, with TRBD1 matching over 10 bases. Per the germline V gene, CDR1 is SGHAT and CDR2 is FQNNGV. V shed 5 bases and J 7 bases; nucleotides not matched to a gene: 10. This CDR3 contains 15 residues. The CDR3 reads CASSPSTDRGPGYTF. For the CDR3, the DNA is TGTGCCAGCAGCCCCTCAACAGACAGGGGGCCTGGCTACACCTTC.